These 32 T cell receptor beta chains were all obtained from the same sample, sequenced in a study of blood T cell repertoires in COVID-19. The method was immunoSEQ multiplex PCR; TCRdb's version includes in-frame clones alone and lacks a portion of them. The sample records about 140,000 clones, 80% to 85% being singletons. Sequencing was carried out using peripheral blood. These receptors all come from a woman in her sixties with acute or convalescent COVID-19.

DNA for the CDR3: TGTGCCAGCAGCGTAGAAGGGGCGCGCACAGATACGCAGTATTTT. It specifies CASSVEGARTDTQYF. This chain connects TRBV9 to TRBJ2-3; possible D gene TRBD1, 5 bases. V dropped 0 bases and J dropped 1 base, with 9 bases sitting between them. The germline CDR1 and CDR2 sequences are SGDLS and YYNGEE. The CDR3 is 15 residues long.

This chain connects TRBV4-3 to TRBJ2-3, with 9 positions matching TRBD2. The CDR3 has 17 amino acids. V lost 4 bases, J lost 4 bases, and 12 bases stayed unmatched. Looked up from germline, CDR1 is LGHNA and CDR2 is YSLEER. CDR3 sequence: CASSLQWASGTSDTQYF. CDR3 nucleotide sequence: TGCGCCAGCAGCCTCCAGTGGGCTAGCGGGACCTCAGATACGCAGTATTTT.

The genes are TRBV5-1 and TRBJ2-5; D is possibly TRBD1 (6 bases). This CDR3 spans 15 amino acids. The V end was cut by 3 bases, the J end by 4 bases, with 16 bases between. CDR1 is SGHRS and CDR2 is YFSETQ in the germline V gene. CDR3 nucleotide sequence: TGCGCCAGCAGCTCGGGGACACCGAGGGGAGAGACCCAGTACTTC. This translates into CASSSGTPRGETQYF.

The chain carries TRBV6-2 or TRBV6-3 and TRBJ1-1, with D tentatively TRBD1 (6 bases). The V end was cut by 3 bases, the J end by 2 bases, with 10 bases between. CDR3 size: 14 residues. The germline V gene encodes CDR1 MNHEY and CDR2 SVGEGT. CDR3 protein: CASSYQGTNTEAFF. CDR3 DNA: TGTGCCAGCAGTTATCAGGGGACAAACACTGAAGCTTTCTTT.

The chain has TRBV28 and TRBJ1-5, with D possibly matching TRBD1 (5 bases). V shed 3 bases and J shed 7 bases, with 10 bases lying between them. There are 13 residues in the CDR3. Germline CDR1 and CDR2: MDHEN and SYDVKM. The DNA for the CDR3 is TGTGCCAGCAGTTTCGCAGGGATGCAGCCCCAGCATTTT. Protein product: CASSFAGMQPQHF.

The chain carries TRBV11-3 and TRBJ2-1; no firm D call. Germline CDR1 reads SGHNT; CDR2 reads YENEEA. V was clipped by 4 bases and J by 7 bases, with 14 bases between them. The CDR3 spans 14 residues. DNA for the CDR3: TGTGCCAGCAGCTACCGAGGTCGGGTAAATGAGCAGTTCTTC. Protein product: CASSYRGRVNEQFF.

V and J are TRBV28 and TRBJ2-1, with 7 bases aligning to TRBD2. The germline V gene encodes CDR1 MDHEN and CDR2 SYDVKM. The V and J ends lost 6 bases and 6 bases, in that order; junction bases with no gene match: 2. This CDR3 has 12 amino acids. The CDR3 DNA sequence: TGTGCCAGCAGCCCGGGGGGCAATGAGCAGTTCTTC. It yields the protein CASSPGGNEQFF. Full variable domain (remainder filled in from reference TRBV28 and TRBJ2-1): DVKVTQSSRYLVKRTGEKVFLECVQDMDHENMFWYRQDPGLGLRLIYFSYDVKMKEKGDIPEGYSVSREKKERFSLILESASTNQTSMYLCASSPGGNEQFFGPGTRLTVL.

This clone has a single count. The V and J genes are TRBV6-2 or TRBV6-3 and TRBJ1-2; D unresolved. The CDR3 sequence is 13 residues long. Trimming shortened V by 2 bases and J by 3 bases, and 7 bases separated the two germline ends. The germline V gene encodes CDR1 MNHEY and CDR2 SVGEGT. In DNA form, the CDR3 reads TGTGCCAGCAGTTACGGCGGGTACTATGGCTACACCTTC. Translating it yields CASSYGGYYGYTF.

The rearrangement joins TRBV27 to TRBJ2-7; the D gene is possibly TRBD2 (5 bases). The length of the CDR3 is 15 residues. With 2 bases removed from V and 2 bases from J, the gap between germline ends came to 13 bases. Germline V gene lookup returns CDR1 MNHEY and CDR2 SMNVEV (reference sequence). CDR3 sequence reads: CASSLAGATTYEQYF. CDR3 sequence (DNA): TGTGCCAGCAGTTTAGCGGGTGCCACAACCTACGAGCAGTACTTC.

This clone was found a few times. The chain joins TRBV6-6 to TRBJ1-2; D gene unclear. Trimming removed 2 bases from V and 0 bases from J, with 10 bases in between. Germline CDR1 MNHNY, CDR2 SVGAGI (reference sequence). The CDR3 is 15 residues long. CDR3 region: CASSYAASTNYGYTF. For the CDR3, the DNA is TGTGCCAGCAGTTACGCGGCCTCCACTAACTATGGCTACACCTTC.

The chain is built from TRBV15 and TRBJ2-2; D gene ambiguous. CDR1 is LNHNV and CDR2 is YYDKDF in the germline V gene (reference sequence). Trimming took 6 bases from V and 4 from J, leaving 9 bases between them. This CDR3 has 13 residues. The DNA of the CDR3 is TGTGCCACCAGTTTGAGTTTCACCGGGGAGCTGTTTTTT. Protein product: CATSLSFTGELFF.

A single count supports this clone. This rearrangement joins TRBV29-1 to TRBJ1-1; no definite D call. The germline V gene has CDR1 SQVTM and CDR2 ANQGSEA. The CDR3 has 12 residues. V gave up 6 bases and J gave up 8 bases, with 16 bases separating them. The CDR3 loop is CSVLRSSAEAFF. In DNA, the CDR3 is TGCAGCGTGCTGAGGTCGTCTGCAGAAGCTTTCTTT.

CDR3: CASSLRRFLTEAFF. In DNA, the CDR3 is TGTGCCAGCAGCTTACGTCGGTTTCTAACGGAAGCTTTCTTT. The chain couples TRBV7-2 to TRBJ1-1, with D hard to call. With 2 bases removed from V and 8 bases from J, the gap between germline ends came to 15 bases. Germline CDR1 SGHTA, CDR2 FQGNSA. CDR3 length: 14 amino acids.

The chain has TRBV28 and TRBJ2-5, with 8 nucleotides matching TRBD2. This CDR3 contains 15 residues. Germline loops: CDR1 MDHEN, CDR2 SYDVKM. V lost 2 bases and J lost 5; bases outside the gene matches: 7. CDR3 amino acids: CASSLLGGRIETQYF. CDR3 in DNA: TGTGCCAGCAGTTTACTGGGCGGGAGGATCGAGACCCAGTACTTC.

The chain couples TRBV7-3 to TRBJ1-6; 7 bases match TRBD1. The J segment lost 9 bases and the V segment lost 5 bases, leaving 10 bases of the junction unmatched. The CDR3 is 15 residues long. Germline-derived CDR1 and CDR2 are SGHTA and FQGTGA. CDR3 protein: CASSPQTGSSSPLHF. CDR3 coding DNA: TGTGCCAGCAGCCCTCAGACAGGGAGCAGTTCACCCCTCCACTTT.

This chain joins TRBV7-9 and TRBJ2-5; TRBD2 aligns across 8 bases. The CDR3 has 15 amino acids. CDR1 and CDR2 from the germline V gene are SEHNR and FQNEAQ (reference sequence). Unmatched junction bases numbered 10, after V lost 7 bases and J lost 3 bases. The CDR3 region is CASTSMGSGEETQYF. The CDR3 bases are TGTGCCAGCACCTCCATGGGTAGCGGGGAAGAGACCCAGTACTTC.

This clone came up once. The chain employs TRBV9 and TRBJ1-5; possible D gene TRBD1, 5 bases. The CDR3 is made up of 15 amino acids. Per germline, CDR1 SGDLS and CDR2 YYNGEE. The ends were cut back, 3 bases at V and 6 bases at J, with 16 bases in the middle. CDR3 protein: CASSAAPGWGQPQHF. In DNA form, the CDR3 reads TGTGCCAGCAGCGCGGCACCAGGGTGGGGTCAGCCCCAGCATTTT.

This clone has just one count. The chain has TRBV4-3 and TRBJ2-1; D is perhaps TRBD2 (5 bases). The CDR3 is made up of 15 amino acids. Between the trimmed V and J ends, which lost 0 bases and 8 bases, there was a span of 14 bases. In germline, CDR1 is LGHNA, CDR2 YSLEER. The CDR3 sequence is CASSQERIGRDEQFF. Written as DNA, the CDR3 is TGCGCCAGCAGCCAAGAACGGATAGGGCGGGATGAGCAGTTCTTC.

The chain uses TRBV6-4 and TRBJ1-1; TRBD1 aligns across 7 bases. CDR3 size: 14 residues. Germline V gene sequence: CDR1 MRHNA, CDR2 SNTAGT. V lost 4 bases, J lost 3 bases, and 5 bases stayed unmatched. The CDR3 protein is CASSATGRDTEAFF. In nucleotides, the CDR3 is TGTGCCAGCAGTGCGACAGGGCGGGACACTGAAGCTTTCTTT.

The chain links TRBV7-3 to TRBJ2-4; possibly TRBD2 for D (5 bases). The ends were cut back, 5 bases at V and 0 bases at J, with 17 bases in the middle. CDR1 is SGHTA, CDR2 FQGTGA, per germline. This CDR3 is 17 amino acids long. The CDR3 loop reads CASSPRGAVLAKNIQYF. The DNA for the CDR3 is TGTGCCAGCAGCCCTAGAGGAGCGGTTCTAGCCAAAAACATTCAGTACTTC.

The chain couples TRBV4-3 to TRBJ1-6; TRBD1 matches 8 bases. The junction had 8 bases not matched to a gene; V was cut back by 1 base and J by 6 bases. Germline V lookup: CDR1 LGHNA, CDR2 YSLEER. The CDR3 sequence is 17 residues long. CDR3 loop: CASSQAIGQGSNSPLHF. The CDR3 DNA reads TGCGCCAGCAGCCAAGCTATAGGACAGGGTAGTAATTCACCCCTCCACTTT.

The V call is TRBV19, the J call TRBJ2-1; tentative D call: TRBD1 (5 bases). This CDR3 is built from 15 residues. Trimming cost V 0 bases and J 9 bases, with 15 bases left between them. Per the germline V gene, CDR1 is LNHDA and CDR2 is SQIVND (reference sequence). The CDR3 protein is CASSIDLVGVREQFF. The DNA of the CDR3 is TGTGCCAGTAGTATAGATTTAGTAGGGGTACGTGAGCAGTTCTTC.

This clone was seen a few times. V gene TRBV10-3 combines with J gene TRBJ1-3, with D unclear. Trimming stripped 8 bases from V and 0 bases from J, with 11 bases between. The CDR3 is 14 residues long. Germline CDR1 is ENHRY and CDR2 is SYGVKD. CDR3 in amino acids: CAIRGRISGNTIYF. DNA of the CDR3: TGTGCCATCCGCGGGCGGATCTCTGGAAACACCATATATTTT.

The CDR3 sequence is CATSDPGSSGMPQHF. CDR3 nucleotide sequence: TGTGCCACCAGTGACCCCGGGTCCTCGGGGATGCCCCAGCATTTT. The chain links TRBV24-1 to TRBJ1-5; D remains unclear. Trimming took off 4 bases at V and 9 bases at J, with 18 bases between the two ends. The germline V gene encodes CDR1 KGHDR and CDR2 SFDVKD. This CDR3 is built from 15 residues.

This chain joins TRBV5-4 and TRBJ2-7; no firm D call. Per the germline V gene, CDR1 is SGHNT and CDR2 is YYREEE (reference sequence). Trimming took 1 base from V and 4 from J, leaving 6 bases between them. This CDR3 is 12 amino acids long. The CDR3 nucleotides are TGTGCCAGCAGCTTGTTCGGTTACGAGCAGTACTTC. Translating it yields CASSLFGYEQYF. The full variable domain, with the rest looked up from reference TRBV5-4 and TRBJ2-7, is ETGVTQSPTHLIKTRGQQVTLRCSSQSGHNTVSWYQQALGQGPQFIFQYYREEENGRGNFPPRFSGLQFPNYSSELNVNALELDDSALYLCASSLFGYEQYFGPGTRLTVT.

In this sample, this clone turned up a few times. J is TRBJ2-7 and V is TRBV29-1, with a weak D call TRBD2 (6 bases). V shed 7 bases and J shed 1 base, with 8 bases lying between them. CDR1 is SQVTM and CDR2 is ANQGSEA in the germline V gene. CDR3 length: 11 amino acids. CDR3 coding DNA: TGCAGCGCGGGGACTTCCTACGAGCAGTACTTC. It yields the protein CSAGTSYEQYF.

The chain has TRBV28 and TRBJ1-4, with TRBD1 matching over 9 bases. CDR3 length: 14 residues. The germline V gene encodes CDR1 MDHEN and CDR2 SYDVKM. V shed 6 bases, J shed 8 bases, and the junction held 7 bases outside the gene matches. The CDR3 DNA reads as TGTGCCAGCAGACGCGGGACAGGGTTGGAAAAACTGTTTTTT. Protein sequence: CASRRGTGLEKLFF.

The gene calls are TRBV4-1 and TRBJ2-7, with D maybe TRBD2 (6 bases). The CDR3 totals 14 residues. The V gene lost 1 base and the J gene lost 5 bases, with 12 bases spanning the gap. Germline CDR1 is MGHRA and CDR2 is YSYEKL. CDR3 nucleotide sequence: TGCGCCAGCAGCCAAGGTGGCGGGACCAACGAGCAGTACTTC. It is translated as CASSQGGGTNEQYF.

The chain employs TRBV10-2 and TRBJ2-1, with D perhaps matching TRBD2 (5 bases). Trimming removed 8 bases from V and 4 bases from J, with 12 bases in between. The CDR3 loop spans 13 amino acids. CDR1 and CDR2 (germline): WSHSY, SAAADI. CDR3 DNA sequence: TGCGCCAGCCGTTGGGAGTCGTACAATGAGCAGTTCTTC. Protein product: CASRWESYNEQFF.

As DNA, the CDR3 is TGCGCCAGCAGCCAAGTGCCCGTTGACAGGGGAACTGATGGCTACACCTTC. Translation gives CASSQVPVDRGTDGYTF. This chain links TRBV4-1 with TRBJ1-2; 8 bases match TRBD1. J was trimmed by 6 bases and V by 1 base; bases with no gene match: 13. The CDR3 consists of 17 residues. CDR1 is MGHRA and CDR2 is YSYEKL in the germline V gene.

The J gene is TRBJ1-2, the V gene TRBV9; D is undetermined. The V end lost 4 bases, the J end lost 1 base, and 17 bases lay between the germline ends. CDR3 length equals 16 residues. Germline V gene data show CDR1 as SGDLS and CDR2 as YYNGEE. For the CDR3, the DNA is TGTGCCAGCAGCAACGGTGAAGGGAGTTTTAACTATGGCTACACCTTC. Protein product: CASSNGEGSFNYGYTF.

This clone was detected a few times. The V gene is TRBV29-1, the J gene TRBJ1-3; 9 nucleotides align to TRBD1. After removal of 7 bases from V and 0 bases from J, the junction contained 4 bases not matched to a gene. The germline V gene encodes CDR1 SQVTM and CDR2 ANQGSEA. CDR3 length equals 14 residues. The CDR3: CSAKQGASGNTIYF. CDR3 DNA: TGCAGCGCCAAACAGGGGGCCTCTGGAAACACCATATATTTT. Full variable domain (remainder filled in from reference TRBV29-1 and TRBJ1-3): SAVISQKPSRDICQRGTSLTIQCQVDSQVTMMFWYRQQPGQSLTLIATANQGSEATYESGFVIDKFPISRPNLTFSTLTVSNMSPEDSSIYLCSAKQGASGNTIYFGEGSWLTVV.